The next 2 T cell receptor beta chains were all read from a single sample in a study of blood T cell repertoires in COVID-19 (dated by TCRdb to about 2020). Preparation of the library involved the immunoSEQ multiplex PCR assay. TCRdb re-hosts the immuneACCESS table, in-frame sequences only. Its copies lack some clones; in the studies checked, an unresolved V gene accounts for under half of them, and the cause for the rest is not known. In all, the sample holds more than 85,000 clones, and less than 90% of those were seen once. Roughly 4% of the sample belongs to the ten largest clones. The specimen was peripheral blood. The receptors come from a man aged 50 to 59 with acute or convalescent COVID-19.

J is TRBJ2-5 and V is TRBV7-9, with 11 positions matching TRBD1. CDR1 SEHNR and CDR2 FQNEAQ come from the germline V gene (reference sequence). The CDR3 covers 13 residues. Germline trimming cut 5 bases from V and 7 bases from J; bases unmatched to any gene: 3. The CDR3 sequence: CASSLGTGGTQYF. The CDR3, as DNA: TGTGCCAGCAGCCTCGGGACAGGGGGGACCCAGTACTTC.

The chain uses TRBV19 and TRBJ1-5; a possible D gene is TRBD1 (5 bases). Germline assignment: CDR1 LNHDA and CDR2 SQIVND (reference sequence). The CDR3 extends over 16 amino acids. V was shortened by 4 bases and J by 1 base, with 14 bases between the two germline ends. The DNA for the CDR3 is TGTGCCAGTAGTAGCCTCCGGGGGGGAAGCAATCAGCCCCAGCATTTT. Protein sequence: CASSSLRGGSNQPQHF.